This T cell receptor beta chain was sequenced in a study of CD4 T cell repertoires in COVID-19. Mild-to-severe COVID-19 survivors were the donors. Sequencing was done directly on freshly isolated, uncultured memory T cells. Points from the study as a whole: SARS-CoV and/or HKU1 spike cultures shared between about 6.5 and 25% of SARS-CoV-2 clonotypes.

Points on this clone: Its antigen is still unknown.

Repertoires were generated with immunoSEQ multiplex PCR, while TCRdb's copy carries only in-frame clones and drops some. This table has some 71,000 clones, about 83% appearing once. Between the trimmed V and J ends, which lost 1 base and 6 bases, there was a span of 9 bases. Germline assignment: CDR1 LNHDA and CDR2 SQIVND (reference sequence). The CDR3 runs 14 residues. V is TRBV19 and J is TRBJ2-2; maybe TRBD1 (6 bases). This sequence originates from a human donor who had COVID-19. Sequences were derived from CD4+ T cells from peripheral blood, sampled after recovery from COVID-19. The CDR3 DNA reads as TGTGCCAGTAGTATAGGTACAGGGTCCGGGGAGCTGTTTTTT. It specifies CASSIGTGSGELFF.